What follows are 21 T cell receptor beta chains derived from one specimen sequenced in a study of blood T cells in healthy people across ages. Next came a second PCR, run for about 7 to 12 cycles, which used a sample-barcoded 5' primer along with a J-beta primer mix. TCRdb reprocessed the 5' RACE reads via MiXCR and lists one record per CDR3 protein. The sample contains about 780,000 distinct CDR3 sequences, 35% to 60% of which appear only once. The sample was blood. All receptors derive from an elderly man in good health.

V and J are TRBV18 and TRBJ1-5; 7 positions agree with TRBD1. The germline gives CDR1 KGHSH, CDR2 LQKENI. After removal of 4 bases from V and 2 bases from J, the junction contained 2 bases not matched to a gene. This CDR3 is 14 amino acids long. Written as DNA, the CDR3 is TGTGCCAGCTCACAGGGGGCTGGCAATCAGCCCCAGCATTTT. Protein: CASSQGAGNQPQHF.

The chain recombines TRBV28 with TRBJ2-3; no clear D gene. Germline CDR1 MDHEN, CDR2 SYDVKM. The CDR3 is made up of 15 amino acids. V was clipped by 3 bases and J by 0 bases, with 10 bases between them. The CDR3 nucleotides are TGTGCCAGCAGTTTCCTCAAGGCGAGCACAGATACGCAGTATTTT. This gives the protein CASSFLKASTDTQYF.

This clonotype was observed at least ten times. V usage is TRBV7-9 and J usage is TRBJ2-7; 7 positions agree with TRBD1. The CDR3 totals 15 residues. Per germline, CDR1 SEHNR and CDR2 FQNEAQ (reference sequence). J lost 6 bases, V lost 5 bases, and 13 bases had no gene match. CDR3 amino acids: CASSPRQGLAGEQYF. The CDR3 coding sequence is TGTGCCAGCAGCCCACGACAGGGTTTAGCAGGCGAGCAGTACTTC.

About this clonotype: The junction does not match germline at one end; this may be a read error. The rearrangement joins TRBV20-1 to TRBJ2-1, with D possibly being TRBD1 or TRBD2 (5 bases each). From germline, CDR1 is DFQATT and CDR2 SNEGSKA (reference sequence). This CDR3 comprises 12 residues. The CDR3 region is CSARGVYSEQFF. As DNA, the CDR3 is TGCAGTGCCCGAGGGGTATACAGTGAGCAGTTCTTC.

This clonotype was observed at least ten times. The gene calls are TRBV18 and TRBJ2-7; no firm D call. V was cut by 0 bases and J by 4 bases, with 10 bases left in between. In germline, CDR1 is KGHSH, CDR2 LQKENI. The CDR3 covers 14 residues. The CDR3 nucleotides are TGTGCCAGCTCACCACCGGCACCGACTTACGAGCAGTACTTC. As protein: CASSPPAPTYEQYF.

This chain joins TRBV3-1 and TRBJ1-2; D is unclear. CDR3 length: 13 residues. Per germline, CDR1 LGHDT and CDR2 YNNKEL (reference sequence). V lost 1 base to trimming and J lost 8 bases, with 11 bases between them. The CDR3 DNA sequence: TGTGCCAGCAGCCAAGTCCCCCCGGAGGGCTACACCTTC. As protein: CASSQVPPEGYTF.

This clonotype was picked up many times. The V and J genes are TRBV7-2 and TRBJ2-1, with a weak D call TRBD1 (6 bases). The CDR3 extends over 15 amino acids. CDR1 and CDR2 from the germline V gene are SGHTA and FQGNSA. V was shortened by 5 bases and J by 10 bases, with 21 bases between the two germline ends. This CDR3 reads CASSPQGLPSWEQFF. For the CDR3, the DNA is TGTGCCAGCAGCCCTCAGGGGCTCCCCTCCTGGGAGCAGTTCTTC.

This clonotype was picked up a small number of times. This chain connects TRBV7-9 to TRBJ1-6; maybe TRBD1 (6 bases). CDR1 and CDR2 from the germline V gene are SEHNR and FQNEAQ (reference sequence). With 5 bases removed from V and 0 bases from J, the gap between germline ends came to 14 bases. The CDR3 spans 17 residues. The CDR3 is CASSPDSPASYNSPLHF. The CDR3 DNA is TGTGCCAGCAGCCCGGACAGCCCTGCCTCCTATAATTCACCCCTCCACTTT.

The genes are TRBV29-1 and TRBJ2-5; D is possibly TRBD1 (6 bases). The CDR3 is 14 amino acids. Per germline, CDR1 SQVTM and CDR2 ANQGSEA. Between the trimmed V and J ends, which lost 4 bases and 3 bases, there was a span of 15 bases. The CDR3: CSVVRMGAEETQYF. The CDR3 DNA reads as TGCAGCGTTGTACGTATGGGGGCCGAAGAGACCCAGTACTTC.

This clonotype was found a few times. The gene calls are TRBV3-1 and TRBJ2-1, with TRBD2 identical over 8 bases. Germline CDR1 and CDR2: LGHDT and YNNKEL (reference sequence). After removal of 0 bases from V and 5 bases from J, the junction contained 9 bases not matched to a gene. This CDR3 is 17 amino acids long. The CDR3 DNA follows: TGTGCCAGCAGCCAAGACTCGGCTAGCGGGTATAACAATGAGCAGTTCTTC. As protein: CASSQDSASGYNNEQFF.

The chain combines TRBV18 with TRBJ1-5, with D perhaps TRBD1 (5 bases). The V end lost 8 bases, the J end lost 5 bases, and 13 bases lay between the germline ends. The V gene's germline CDR1 is KGHSH and CDR2 LQKENI. This CDR3 comprises 13 residues. The CDR3 protein is CASARDGDQPQHF. The CDR3 DNA is TGTGCCAGCGCACGGGACGGGGATCAGCCCCAGCATTTT.

The genes are TRBV7-2 and TRBJ2-3; 7 nucleotides align to TRBD2. V gave up 5 bases and J gave up 4 bases; unmatched junction bases: 15. The CDR3 covers 17 residues. Germline CDR1 and CDR2: SGHTA and FQGNSA. The CDR3 region is CASSLSAAGPPPDTQYF. CDR3 coding DNA: TGTGCCAGCAGCCTAAGTGCAGCGGGACCACCTCCAGATACGCAGTATTTT.

V usage is TRBV20-1 and J usage is TRBJ2-7; tentative D call: TRBD2 (6 bases). In germline, CDR1 is DFQATT, CDR2 SNEGSKA (reference sequence). CDR3 length equals 17 residues. With 1 base removed from V and 1 base from J, the gap between germline ends came to 20 bases. DNA for the CDR3: TGCAGTGCTAGAGTCTTTGGGGCCGGCGGGAAGTCCTACGAGCAGTACTTC. This translates into CSARVFGAGGKSYEQYF.

V gene TRBV6-1 combines with J gene TRBJ2-3; tentative D call: TRBD2 (5 bases). The V end lost 8 bases, the J end lost 5 bases, and 14 bases lay between the germline ends. The V gene's germline CDR1 is MNHNS and CDR2 SASEGT. The CDR3 consists of 13 residues. In nucleotides, the CDR3 is TGTGCCAGCGGCGGTCGGGGTATAGATACGCAGTATTTT. Its translation is CASGGRGIDTQYF.

The chain recombines TRBV6-2 or TRBV6-3 with TRBJ2-5; 11 bases are shared with TRBD2. Gene TRBJ2-7 matches the end of the DNA better, so the J call may be wrong. This CDR3 is built from 16 residues. CDR1 is MNHEY, CDR2 SVGEGT, per germline. CDR3 nucleotides: TGTGCCAGCAGTTATCAGCGACTAGCGGGGCACAACGAGCAGTACTTC. Translation gives CASSYQRLAGHNEQYF.

A few counts support this clonotype. The V call is TRBV7-2, the J call TRBJ2-1; weak D call: TRBD2 (6 bases). Germline assignment: CDR1 SGHTA and CDR2 FQGNSA. With 5 bases removed from V and 1 base from J, the gap between germline ends came to 15 bases. CDR3 size: 16 residues. CDR3 bases: TGTGCCAGCAGCCCTGAACGGGGGAAATCCTACAATGAGCAGTTCTTC. Its protein is CASSPERGKSYNEQFF.

The chain carries TRBV7-2 and TRBJ2-1, with 7 bases aligning to TRBD1. Germline values: CDR1 SGHTA, CDR2 FQGNSA. The CDR3 covers 14 residues. The V and J ends lost 5 bases and 6 bases, in that order; junction bases with no gene match: 7. This CDR3 is CASSLDRACNEQFF. The CDR3 coding sequence is TGTGCCAGCAGCCTTGACAGGGCCTGCAATGAGCAGTTCTTC.

The V call is TRBV3-1, the J call TRBJ2-1, with no clear D. CDR1 and CDR2 from the germline V gene are LGHDT and YNNKEL (reference sequence). Trimming took 1 base from V and 4 from J, leaving 8 bases between them. This CDR3 spans 14 amino acids. The CDR3 DNA sequence: TGTGCCAGCAGCCAAGGGTACGGATACAATGAGCAGTTCTTC. Its protein is CASSQGYGYNEQFF.

Comments on this clonotype: This may come from a read error, since a much larger clone is one base off. The gene calls are TRBV6-6 and TRBJ2-1, with TRBD1 matching 10 bases. Germline V lookup: CDR1 MNHNY, CDR2 SVGAGI (reference sequence). This CDR3 is 15 amino acids long. Trimming took 6 bases from V and 13 from J; bases not matched to a gene: 15. CDR3 in amino acids: CASSPGTGVRETQFF. The CDR3 region has the DNA TGTGCCAGCAGCCCCGGGACAGGGGTTCGTGAGACCCAGTTCTTC.

This clonotype was observed a single time. The chain carries TRBV20-1 and TRBJ2-7; TRBD1 matches at 7 bases. Germline V CDR1 and CDR2: DFQATT, SNEGSKA (reference sequence). J was trimmed by 3 bases and V by 7 bases; bases with no gene match: 6. The CDR3 has 12 residues. CDR3 in DNA: TGCAGTGGGGGGACAGAGCACTACGAGCAGTACTTC. As protein: CSGGTEHYEQYF.

V usage is TRBV12-3 or TRBV12-4 and J usage is TRBJ1-4; 9 bases are shared with TRBD1. This CDR3 is 15 amino acids long. Trimming at V came to 4 bases and at J to 8 bases, leaving 8 bases not matched to a gene. CDR3 in amino acids: CASSWLTGGREKLFF. The CDR3 DNA is TGTGCCAGCAGTTGGCTGACAGGGGGTCGGGAAAAACTGTTTTTT.